This TCR beta chain was sequenced during a study of regulatory T cells in long-lasting Graves disease. Study-level findings and limits: Persistent Graves' cases showed lower TCR diversity than newly diagnosed cases.

CDR1 and CDR2 from the germline V gene are DFQATT and SNEGSKA (reference sequence). Trimming stripped 3 bases from V and 1 base from J, with 10 bases between. The CDR3 runs to 14 residues. Investigators prepared the TCR beta libraries by applying iRepertoire HTBI primers and Arm-PCR of CDR3 regions. TCRdb re-analysed the multiplex PCR reads in MiXCR, keeping a single row per CDR3 protein. This table has 300,000 to 350,000 distinct CDR3 sequences, around 20% appearing once. This clonotype occurred many times. What it recognizes is unknown. Time point indicated: persistent/refractory GD, antithyroid drugs over 5 years with positive TRAb. PBMCs provided the RNA from which the TCR library was made. It was by American Thyroid Association guidelines that Graves' disease was diagnosed.

The sample here was peripheral blood mononuclear cells (PBMCs), taken when the disease was refractory, from a patient treated with antithyroid drugs. The rearrangement joins TRBV20-1 to TRBJ1-5; D uncertain. This TCR derives from a female donor with Graves disease. This CDR3 is CSASRRASNQPQHF. CDR3 DNA: TGCAGTGCTAGTCGGAGGGCGAGCAATCAGCCCCAGCATTTT.